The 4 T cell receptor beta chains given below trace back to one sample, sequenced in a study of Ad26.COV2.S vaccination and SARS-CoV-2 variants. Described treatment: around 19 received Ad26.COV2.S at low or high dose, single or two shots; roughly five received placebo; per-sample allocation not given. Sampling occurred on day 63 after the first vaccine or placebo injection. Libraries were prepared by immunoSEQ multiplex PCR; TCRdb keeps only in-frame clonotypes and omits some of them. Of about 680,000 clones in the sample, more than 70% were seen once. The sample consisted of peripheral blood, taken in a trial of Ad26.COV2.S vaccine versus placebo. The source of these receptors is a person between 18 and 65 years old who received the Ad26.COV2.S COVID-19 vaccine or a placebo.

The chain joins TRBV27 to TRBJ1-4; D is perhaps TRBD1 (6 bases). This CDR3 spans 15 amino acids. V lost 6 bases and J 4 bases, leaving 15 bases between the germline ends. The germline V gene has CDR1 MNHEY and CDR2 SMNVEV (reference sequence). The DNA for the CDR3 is TGTGCCAGCAGGGCTTGGGGGGCCGGTAATGAAAAACTGTTTTTT. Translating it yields CASRAWGAGNEKLFF.

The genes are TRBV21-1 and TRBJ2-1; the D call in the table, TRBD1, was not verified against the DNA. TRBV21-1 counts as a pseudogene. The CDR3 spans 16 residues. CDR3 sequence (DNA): TGTGCCAGCAGCAGTCGGGACAGGGGGCCCTACAATGAGCAGTTCTTC. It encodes CASSSRDRGPYNEQFF.

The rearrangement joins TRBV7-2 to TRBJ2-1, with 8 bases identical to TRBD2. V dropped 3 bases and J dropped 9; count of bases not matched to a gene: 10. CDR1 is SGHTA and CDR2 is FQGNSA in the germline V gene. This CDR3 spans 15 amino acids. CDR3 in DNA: TGTGCCAGCAGCTTGGGGGGGACTAGAAAGAGTGAGCAGTTCTTC. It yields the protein CASSLGGTRKSEQFF. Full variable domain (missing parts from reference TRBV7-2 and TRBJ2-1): GAGVSQSPSNKVTEKGKDVELRCDPISGHTALYWYRQSLGQGLEFLIYFQGNSAPDKSGLPSDRFSAERTGGSVSTLTIQRTQQEDSAVYLCASSLGGTRKSEQFFGPGTRLTVL.

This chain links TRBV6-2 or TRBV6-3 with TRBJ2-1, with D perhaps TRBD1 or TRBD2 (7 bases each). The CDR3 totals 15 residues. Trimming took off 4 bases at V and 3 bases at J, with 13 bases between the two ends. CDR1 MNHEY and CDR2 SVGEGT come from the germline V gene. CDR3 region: CASSSRGGVYNEQFF. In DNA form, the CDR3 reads TGTGCCAGCAGTTCCAGGGGGGGGGTCTACAATGAGCAGTTCTTC.